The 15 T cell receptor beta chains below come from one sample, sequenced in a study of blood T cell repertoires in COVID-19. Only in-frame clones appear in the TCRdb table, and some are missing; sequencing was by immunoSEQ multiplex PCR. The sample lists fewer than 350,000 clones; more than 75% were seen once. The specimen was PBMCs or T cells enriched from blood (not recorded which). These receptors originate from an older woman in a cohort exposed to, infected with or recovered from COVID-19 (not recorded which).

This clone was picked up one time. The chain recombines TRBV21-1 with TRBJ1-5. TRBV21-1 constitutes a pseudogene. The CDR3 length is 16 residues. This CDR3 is CASSKAHGVGNQPQHF. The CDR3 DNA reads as TGTGCCAGCAGCAAAGCGCACGGGGTAGGCAATCAGCCCCAGCATTTT.

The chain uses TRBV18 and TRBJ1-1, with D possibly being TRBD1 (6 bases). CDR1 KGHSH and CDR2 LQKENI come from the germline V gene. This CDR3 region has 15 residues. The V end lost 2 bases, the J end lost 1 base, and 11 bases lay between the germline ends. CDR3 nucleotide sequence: TGTGCCAGCTCACCATCCACAGGGACGAACACTGAAGCTTTCTTT. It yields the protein CASSPSTGTNTEAFF.

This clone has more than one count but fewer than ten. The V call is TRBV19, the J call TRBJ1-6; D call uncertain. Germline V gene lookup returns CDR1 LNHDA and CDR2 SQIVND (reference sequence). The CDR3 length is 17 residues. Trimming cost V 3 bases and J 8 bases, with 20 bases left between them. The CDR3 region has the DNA TGTGCCAGTAGTATCGGGCGAGGGAACGGGTTACATTCACCCCTCCACTTT. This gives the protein CASSIGRGNGLHSPLHF.

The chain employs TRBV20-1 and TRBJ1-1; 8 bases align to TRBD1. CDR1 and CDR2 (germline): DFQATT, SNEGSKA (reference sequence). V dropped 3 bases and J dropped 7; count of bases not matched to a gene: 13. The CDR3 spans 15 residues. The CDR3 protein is CSASPMDRAAGEAFF. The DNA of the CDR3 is TGCAGTGCTAGTCCCATGGACAGGGCGGCGGGTGAAGCTTTCTTT.

The CDR3 loop reads CASNLEHASKGLAGGYKYDEQFF. The CDR3 bases are TGTGCCAGCAACCTGGAACACGCATCGAAGGGACTAGCGGGAGGGTACAAGTATGATGAGCAGTTCTTC. V gene TRBV21-1 combines with J gene TRBJ2-1; the D call TRBD2 from the table was never checked on the DNA. TRBV21-1 is labeled a pseudogene. The CDR3 runs 23 residues.

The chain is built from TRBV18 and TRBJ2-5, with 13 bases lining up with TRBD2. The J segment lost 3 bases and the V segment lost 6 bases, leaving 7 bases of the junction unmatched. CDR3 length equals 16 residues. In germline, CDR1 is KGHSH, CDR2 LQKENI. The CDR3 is CASSRLAGGIEETQYF. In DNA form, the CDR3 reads TGTGCCAGCTCGCGACTAGCGGGAGGCATTGAAGAGACCCAGTACTTC.

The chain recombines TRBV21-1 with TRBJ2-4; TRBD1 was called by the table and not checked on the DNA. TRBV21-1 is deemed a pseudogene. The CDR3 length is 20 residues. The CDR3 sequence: CASSKGFGQGPTLAKNIQYF. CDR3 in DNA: TGTGCCAGCAGCAAAGGGTTTGGACAGGGACCCACATTAGCCAAAAACATTCAGTACTTC.

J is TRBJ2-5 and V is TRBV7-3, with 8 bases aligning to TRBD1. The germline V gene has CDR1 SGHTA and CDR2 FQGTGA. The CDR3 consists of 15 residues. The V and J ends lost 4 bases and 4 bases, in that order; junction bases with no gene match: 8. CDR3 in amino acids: CASSSPAQGAETQYF. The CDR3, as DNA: TGTGCCAGCAGCTCTCCAGCCCAGGGGGCAGAGACCCAGTACTTC.

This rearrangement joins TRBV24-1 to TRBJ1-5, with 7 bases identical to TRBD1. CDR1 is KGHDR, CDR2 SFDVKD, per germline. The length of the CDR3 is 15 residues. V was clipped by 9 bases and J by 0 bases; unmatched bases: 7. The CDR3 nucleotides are TGTGCCACCTCTCTAGGGGGCGATAGCAATCAGCCCCAGCATTTT. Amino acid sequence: CATSLGGDSNQPQHF.

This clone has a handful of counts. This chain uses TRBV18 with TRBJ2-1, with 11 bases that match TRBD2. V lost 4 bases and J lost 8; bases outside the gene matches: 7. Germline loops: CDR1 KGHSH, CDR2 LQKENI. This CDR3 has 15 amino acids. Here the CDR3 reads CASSLTSGMSDEQFF. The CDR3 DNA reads TGTGCCAGCTCACTGACTAGCGGGATGTCGGATGAGCAGTTCTTC.

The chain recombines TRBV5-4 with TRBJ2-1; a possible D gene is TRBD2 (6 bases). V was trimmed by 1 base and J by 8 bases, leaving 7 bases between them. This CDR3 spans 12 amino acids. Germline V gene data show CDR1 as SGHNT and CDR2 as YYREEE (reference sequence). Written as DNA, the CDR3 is TGTGCCAGCAGCTTGTCGGGGGATGAGCAGTTCTTC. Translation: CASSLSGDEQFF. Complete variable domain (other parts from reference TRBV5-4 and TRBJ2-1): ETGVTQSPTHLIKTRGQQVTLRCSSQSGHNTVSWYQQALGQGPQFIFQYYREEENGRGNFPPRFSGLQFPNYSSELNVNALELDDSALYLCASSLSGDEQFFGPGTRLTVL.

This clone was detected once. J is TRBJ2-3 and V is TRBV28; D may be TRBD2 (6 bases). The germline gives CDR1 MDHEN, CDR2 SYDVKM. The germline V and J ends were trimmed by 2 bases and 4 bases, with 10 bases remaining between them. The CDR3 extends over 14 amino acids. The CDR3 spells CASSLTGGADTQYF. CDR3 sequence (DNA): TGTGCCAGCAGTTTAACTGGAGGGGCAGATACGCAGTATTTT.

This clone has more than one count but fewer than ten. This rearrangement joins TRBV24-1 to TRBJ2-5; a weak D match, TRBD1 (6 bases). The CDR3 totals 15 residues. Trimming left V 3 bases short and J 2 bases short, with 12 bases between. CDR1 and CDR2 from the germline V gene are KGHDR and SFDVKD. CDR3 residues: CATSDPRRGQETQYF. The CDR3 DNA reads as TGTGCCACCAGTGATCCCAGAAGGGGGCAAGAGACCCAGTACTTC.

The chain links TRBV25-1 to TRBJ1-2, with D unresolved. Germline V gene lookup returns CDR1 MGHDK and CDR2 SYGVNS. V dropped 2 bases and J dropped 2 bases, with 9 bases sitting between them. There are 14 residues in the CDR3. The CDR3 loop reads CASSEPAGNYGYTF. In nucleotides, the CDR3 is TGTGCCAGCAGTGAACCAGCCGGGAACTATGGCTACACCTTC.

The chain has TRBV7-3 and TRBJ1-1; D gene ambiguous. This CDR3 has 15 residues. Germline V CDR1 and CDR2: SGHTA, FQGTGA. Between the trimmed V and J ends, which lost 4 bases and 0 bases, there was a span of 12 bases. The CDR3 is CASSSSPGMNTEAFF. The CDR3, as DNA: TGTGCCAGCAGCTCTTCTCCAGGAATGAACACTGAAGCTTTCTTT.